The 10 T cell receptor beta chains below were found in one sample sequenced in a study of T cells in Graves' hyperthyroidism and ophthalmopathy. Using RNA transcripts as the source, TCR beta CDR3 regions were amplified. An initial round of RT-PCR targeting the TCR CDR3 relied on the HTBI primer set. TCRdb processed the multiplex PCR reads anew with MiXCR; each CDR3 protein has one entry. This sample has nearly 600,000 distinct CDR3 sequences, with about 14% found just once. The sequencing input was blood. The receptors here all came from a woman aged 30 to 39 with Graves' hyperthyroidism that later progressed to Graves' ophthalmopathy.

The chain combines TRBV4-2 with TRBJ2-7, with 8 bases identical to TRBD1. Losses at the gene ends were 1 base for V and 7 bases for J; bases not matched to a gene: 12. This CDR3 comprises 16 residues. In germline, CDR1 is LGHNA, CDR2 YNFKEQ. The CDR3 nucleotides read TGTGCCAGCAGCCAAGGGGTCTGGACAGGGCCGGGGGAGCAGTACTTC. This sequence encodes CASSQGVWTGPGEQYF.

This clonotype was counted at least ten times. CDR3 sequence reads: CATSSSRQGAFQPQHF. Here the CDR3 DNA reads TGTGCCACCAGTTCCTCGAGGCAGGGGGCGTTTCAGCCCCAGCATTTT. The rearrangement links TRBV24-1 to TRBJ1-5; 8 bases map to TRBD1. The V gene end was trimmed by 6 bases and the J gene end by 6 bases; junction bases not matched to a gene: 12. The CDR3 is 16 residues long. Germline assignment: CDR1 KGHDR and CDR2 SFDVKD.

This clonotype was detected a few times. J is TRBJ2-7 and V is TRBV7-2, with 10 bases identical to TRBD2. The germline CDR1 and CDR2 sequences are SGHTA and FQGNSA. This CDR3 is built from 16 residues. Losses at the gene ends were 1 base for V and 4 bases for J; bases not matched to a gene: 7. CDR3 nucleotides: TGTGCCAGCAGCTTAGACTGGTCTAGCGGGAGTTACGAGCAGTACTTC. Amino acid sequence: CASSLDWSSGSYEQYF.

As concerns this clonotype: Given a much more abundant clone one base away, this may be a read error. V and J are TRBV15 and TRBJ2-5; D gene uncertain. Matching the DNA end better, TRBJ2-1 makes the J call doubtful. This CDR3 is built from 13 residues. The germline CDR1 and CDR2 sequences are LNHNV and YYDKDF (reference sequence). CDR3 coding DNA: TGTGCTAGCAGCTTACGGCCAGAAGAGACCCAGTTCTTC. Protein sequence: CASSLRPEETQFF.

This clonotype was observed many times. The chain uses TRBV11-2 and TRBJ2-7; 8 bases agree with TRBD2. CDR3 length: 14 residues. From germline, CDR1 is SGHAT and CDR2 FQNNGV. J gave up 3 bases and V 4 bases, and 5 bases lay outside the gene matches. For the CDR3, the DNA is TGTGCCAGCAGCTCTAGCGGGTCCTACTACGAGCAGTACTTC. It yields the protein CASSSSGSYYEQYF.

This clonotype was found many times. The chain joins TRBV20-1 to TRBJ2-3; a weak D match, TRBD2 (5 bases). Germline V gene data show CDR1 as DFQATT and CDR2 as SNEGSKA (reference sequence). V lost 3 bases and J 0 bases, leaving 16 bases between the germline ends. This CDR3 comprises 16 residues. The CDR3 DNA is TGCAGTGCTAGGAACCTAGCCCCGATAAGCACAGATACGCAGTATTTT. It specifies CSARNLAPISTDTQYF.

This clonotype was recorded at least ten times. The chain has TRBV28 and TRBJ1-5; TRBD1 is a possible D gene (6 bases). Per germline, CDR1 MDHEN and CDR2 SYDVKM. This CDR3 contains 13 residues. With 10 bases removed from V and 4 bases from J, the gap between germline ends came to 14 bases. The CDR3 region is CAITRGLNQPQHF. The DNA of the CDR3 is TGTGCCATCACTCGGGGGCTGAATCAGCCCCAGCATTTT.

This clonotype appeared a few times. The chain links TRBV7-9 to TRBJ2-2, with 10 nucleotides matching TRBD1. The V and J ends lost 5 bases and 4 bases, in that order; junction bases with no gene match: 7. This CDR3 comprises 16 residues. Germline assignment: CDR1 SEHNR and CDR2 FQNEAQ (reference sequence). In nucleotides, the CDR3 is TGTGCCAGCAGCCCAGACAGGGGGCGCGGCACCGGGGAGCTGTTTTTT. This translates into CASSPDRGRGTGELFF. The full variable domain, its missing parts supplied by reference TRBV7-9 and TRBJ2-2, is DTGVSQNPRHKITKRGQNVTFRCDPISEHNRLYWYRQTLGQGPEFLTYFQNEAQLEKSRLLSDRFSAERPKGSFSTLEIQRTEQGDSAMYLCASSPDRGRGTGELFFGEGSRLTVL.

This clonotype was observed a handful of times. The chain's CDR3 is CASSLSNEQYF. CDR3 coding DNA: TGTGCCAGCAGTTTATCTAACGAGCAGTACTTC. The V gene is TRBV12-3 or TRBV12-4, the J gene TRBJ2-7; D gene unclear. There are 11 residues in the CDR3. Trimming stripped 2 bases from V and 5 bases from J, with 4 bases between.

The chain joins TRBV24-1 to TRBJ2-1; D gene unclear. This CDR3 is built from 14 residues. Germline CDR1 is KGHDR and CDR2 is SFDVKD. With 7 bases removed from V and 5 bases from J, the gap between germline ends came to 14 bases. The CDR3 reads CATRDWTENNEQFF. The CDR3 nucleotides read TGTGCCACCAGAGACTGGACGGAGAACAATGAGCAGTTCTTC.